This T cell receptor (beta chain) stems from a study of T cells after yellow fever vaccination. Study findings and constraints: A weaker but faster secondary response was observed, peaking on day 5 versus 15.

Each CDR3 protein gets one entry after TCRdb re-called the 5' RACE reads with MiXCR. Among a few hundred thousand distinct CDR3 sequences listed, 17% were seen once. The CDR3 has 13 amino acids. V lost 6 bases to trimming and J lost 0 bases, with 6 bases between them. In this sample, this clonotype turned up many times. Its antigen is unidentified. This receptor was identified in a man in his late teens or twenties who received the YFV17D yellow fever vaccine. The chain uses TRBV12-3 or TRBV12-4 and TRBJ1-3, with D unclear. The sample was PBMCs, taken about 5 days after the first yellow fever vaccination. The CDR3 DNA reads TGTGCCAGCAGCTTATACTCTGGAAACACCATATATTTT. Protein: CASSLYSGNTIYF.